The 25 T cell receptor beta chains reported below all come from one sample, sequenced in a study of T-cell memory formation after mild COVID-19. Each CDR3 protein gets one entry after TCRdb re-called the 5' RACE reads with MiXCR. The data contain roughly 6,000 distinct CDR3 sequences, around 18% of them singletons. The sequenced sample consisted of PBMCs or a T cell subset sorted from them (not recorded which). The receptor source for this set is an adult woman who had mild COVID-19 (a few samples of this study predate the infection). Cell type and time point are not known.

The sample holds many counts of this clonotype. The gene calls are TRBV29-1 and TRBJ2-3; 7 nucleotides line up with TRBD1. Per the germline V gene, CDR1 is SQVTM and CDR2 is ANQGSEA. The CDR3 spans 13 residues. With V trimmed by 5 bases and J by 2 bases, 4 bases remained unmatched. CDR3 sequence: CSVPGQITDTQYF. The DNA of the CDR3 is TGCAGCGTTCCGGGACAGATCACAGATACGCAGTATTTT.

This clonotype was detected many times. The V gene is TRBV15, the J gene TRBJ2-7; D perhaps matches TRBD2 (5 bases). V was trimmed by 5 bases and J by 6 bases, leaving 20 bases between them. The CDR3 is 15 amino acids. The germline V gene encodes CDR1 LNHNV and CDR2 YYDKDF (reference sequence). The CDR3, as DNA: TGTGCCACCAGCCTCCGCCTACCCCTAGCAGCCGAGCAGTACTTC. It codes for CATSLRLPLAAEQYF.

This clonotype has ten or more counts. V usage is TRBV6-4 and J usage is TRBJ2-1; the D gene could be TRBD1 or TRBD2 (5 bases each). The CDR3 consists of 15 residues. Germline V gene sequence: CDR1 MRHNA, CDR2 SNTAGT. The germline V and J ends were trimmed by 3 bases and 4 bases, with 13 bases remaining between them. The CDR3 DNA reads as TGTGCCAGCAGTGAGGGACCCCCTTATTACAATGAGCAGTTCTTC. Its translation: CASSEGPPYYNEQFF.

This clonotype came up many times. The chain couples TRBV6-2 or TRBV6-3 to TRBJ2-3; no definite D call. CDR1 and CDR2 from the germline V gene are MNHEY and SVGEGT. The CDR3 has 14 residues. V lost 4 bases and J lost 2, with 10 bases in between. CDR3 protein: CASSSHPVTDTQYF. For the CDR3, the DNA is TGTGCCAGCAGTTCTCACCCCGTCACAGATACGCAGTATTTT.

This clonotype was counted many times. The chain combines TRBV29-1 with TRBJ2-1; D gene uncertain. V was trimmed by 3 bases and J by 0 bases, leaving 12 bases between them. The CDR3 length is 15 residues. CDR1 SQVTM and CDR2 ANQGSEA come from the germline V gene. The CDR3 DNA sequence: TGCAGCGTTGAGGGCGGCGGAGTCTCCTACAATGAGCAGTTCTTC. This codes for CSVEGGGVSYNEQFF.

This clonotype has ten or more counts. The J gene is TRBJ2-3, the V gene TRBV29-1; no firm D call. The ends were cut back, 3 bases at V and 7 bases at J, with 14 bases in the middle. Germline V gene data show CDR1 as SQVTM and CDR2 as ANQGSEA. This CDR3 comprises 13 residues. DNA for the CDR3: TGCAGCGTTGAGGGCGACCGGGCTTATACGCAGTATTTT. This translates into CSVEGDRAYTQYF.

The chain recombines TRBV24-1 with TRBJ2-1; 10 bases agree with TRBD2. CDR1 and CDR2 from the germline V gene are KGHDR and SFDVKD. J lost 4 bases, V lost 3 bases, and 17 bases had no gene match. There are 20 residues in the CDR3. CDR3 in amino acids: CATSDPGIAGGIAPYNEQFF. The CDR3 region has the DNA TGTGCCACCAGTGATCCCGGGATAGCGGGAGGAATCGCCCCGTACAATGAGCAGTTCTTC.

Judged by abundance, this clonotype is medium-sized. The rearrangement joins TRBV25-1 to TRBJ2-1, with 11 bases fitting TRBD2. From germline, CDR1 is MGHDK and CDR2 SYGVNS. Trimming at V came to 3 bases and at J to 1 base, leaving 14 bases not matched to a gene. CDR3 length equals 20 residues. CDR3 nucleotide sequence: TGTGCCAGCAGTGAGAAGCCCCGAGTTACTAGCGGGGGTTCCTACAATGAGCAGTTCTTC. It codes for CASSEKPRVTSGGSYNEQFF. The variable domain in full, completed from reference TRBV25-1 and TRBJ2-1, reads EADIYQTPRYLVIGTGKKITLECSQTMGHDKMYWYQQDPGMELHLIHYSYGVNSTEKGDLSSESTVSRIRTEHFPLTLESARPSHTSQYLCASSEKPRVTSGGSYNEQFFGPGTRLTVL.

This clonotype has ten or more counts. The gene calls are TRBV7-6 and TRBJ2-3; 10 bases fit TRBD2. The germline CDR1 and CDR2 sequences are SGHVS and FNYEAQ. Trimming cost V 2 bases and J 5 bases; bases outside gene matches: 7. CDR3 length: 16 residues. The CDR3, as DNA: TGTGCCAGCAGCTTACCAGCGGGAGGGCCATTAGATACGCAGTATTTT. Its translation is CASSLPAGGPLDTQYF.

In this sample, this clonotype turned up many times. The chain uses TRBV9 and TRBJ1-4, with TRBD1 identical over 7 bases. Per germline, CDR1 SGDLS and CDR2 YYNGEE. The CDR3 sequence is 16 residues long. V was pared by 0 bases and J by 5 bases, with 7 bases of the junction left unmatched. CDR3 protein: CASSVDRGRLNEKLFF. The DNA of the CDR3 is TGTGCCAGCAGCGTAGACAGGGGACGCCTAAATGAAAAACTGTTTTTT.

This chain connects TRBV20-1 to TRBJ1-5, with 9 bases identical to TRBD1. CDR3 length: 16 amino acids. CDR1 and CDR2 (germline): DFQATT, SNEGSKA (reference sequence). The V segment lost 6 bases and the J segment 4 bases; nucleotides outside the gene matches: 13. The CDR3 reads CSALYAGDRENQPQHF. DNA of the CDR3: TGCAGTGCCCTCTACGCTGGGGACAGGGAAAATCAGCCCCAGCATTTT.

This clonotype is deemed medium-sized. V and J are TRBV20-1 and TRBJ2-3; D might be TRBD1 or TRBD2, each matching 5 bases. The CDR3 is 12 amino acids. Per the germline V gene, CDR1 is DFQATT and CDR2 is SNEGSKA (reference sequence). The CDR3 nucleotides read TGCGGGGCGAGCGGAGACACAGATACGCAGTATTTT. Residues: CGASGDTDTQYF.

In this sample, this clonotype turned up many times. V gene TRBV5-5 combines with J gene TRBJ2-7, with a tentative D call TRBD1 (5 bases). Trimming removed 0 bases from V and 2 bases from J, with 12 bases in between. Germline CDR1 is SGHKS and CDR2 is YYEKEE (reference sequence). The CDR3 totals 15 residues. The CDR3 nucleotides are TGTGCCAGCAGCTTGGAGATCCAGGGTCCCTACGAGCAGTACTTC. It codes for CASSLEIQGPYEQYF.

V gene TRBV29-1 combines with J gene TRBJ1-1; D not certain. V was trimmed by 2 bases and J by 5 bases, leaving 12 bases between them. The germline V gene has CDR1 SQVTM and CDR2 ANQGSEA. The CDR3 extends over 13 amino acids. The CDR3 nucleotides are TGCAGCGTTGAACCGCTCCAAGTTACTGAAGCTTTCTTT. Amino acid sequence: CSVEPLQVTEAFF.

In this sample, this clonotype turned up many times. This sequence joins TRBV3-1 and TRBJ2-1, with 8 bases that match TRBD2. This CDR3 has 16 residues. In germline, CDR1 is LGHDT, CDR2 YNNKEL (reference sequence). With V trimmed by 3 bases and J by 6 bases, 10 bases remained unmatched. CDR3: CASSHPSGHYLNEQFF. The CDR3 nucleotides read TGTGCCAGCAGCCACCCTAGCGGGCACTACCTCAATGAGCAGTTCTTC.

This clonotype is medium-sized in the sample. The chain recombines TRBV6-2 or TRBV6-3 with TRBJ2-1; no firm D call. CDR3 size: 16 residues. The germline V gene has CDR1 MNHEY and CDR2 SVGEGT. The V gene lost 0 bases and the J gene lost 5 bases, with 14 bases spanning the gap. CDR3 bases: TGTGCCAGCAGTTACTCCGCTATCCCCCTAGACAATGAGCAGTTCTTC. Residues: CASSYSAIPLDNEQFF.

The chain's CDR3 is CASSLWLLAGDVAETQYF. The DNA of the CDR3 is TGCGCCAGCAGCTTGTGGCTATTAGCGGGGGACGTCGCGGAGACCCAGTACTTC. This chain connects TRBV5-1 to TRBJ2-5; the match to TRBD2 covers 9 bases. The CDR3 covers 18 residues. J gave up 5 bases and V 1 base, and 15 bases lay outside the gene matches. Germline CDR1 reads SGHRS; CDR2 reads YFSETQ. The whole variable domain, filled in from reference TRBV5-1 and TRBJ2-5, reads KAGVTQTPRYLIKTRGQQVTLSCSPISGHRSVSWYQQTPGQGLQFLFEYFSETQRNKGNFPGRFSGRQFSNSRSEMNVSTLELGDSALYLCASSLWLLAGDVAETQYFGPGTRLLVL.

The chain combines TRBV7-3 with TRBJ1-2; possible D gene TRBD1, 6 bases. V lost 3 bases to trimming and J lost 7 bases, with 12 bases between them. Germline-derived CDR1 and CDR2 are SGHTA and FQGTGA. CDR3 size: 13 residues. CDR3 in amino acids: CASSFTQGGGYTF. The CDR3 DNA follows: TGTGCCAGCAGCTTTACACAGGGTGGTGGCTACACCTTC.

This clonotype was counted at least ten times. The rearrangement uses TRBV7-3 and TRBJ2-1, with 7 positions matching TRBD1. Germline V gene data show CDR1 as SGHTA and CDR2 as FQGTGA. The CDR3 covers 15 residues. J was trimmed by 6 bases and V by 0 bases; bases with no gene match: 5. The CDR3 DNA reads TGTGCCAGCAGCTTAACAGGGGGCGCGTTCAATGAGCAGTTCTTC. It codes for CASSLTGGAFNEQFF.

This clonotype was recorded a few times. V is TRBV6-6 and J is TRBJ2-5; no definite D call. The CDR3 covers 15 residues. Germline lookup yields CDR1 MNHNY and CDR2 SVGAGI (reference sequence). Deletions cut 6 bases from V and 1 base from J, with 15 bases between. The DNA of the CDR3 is TGTGCCAGCAGACTTAAGTTGACGTCCCAAGAGACCCAGTACTTC. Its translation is CASRLKLTSQETQYF.

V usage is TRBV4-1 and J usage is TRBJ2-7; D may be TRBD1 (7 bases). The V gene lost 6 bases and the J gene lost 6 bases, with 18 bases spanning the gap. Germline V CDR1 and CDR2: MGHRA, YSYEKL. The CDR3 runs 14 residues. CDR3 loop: CASSHAGTAGEQYV. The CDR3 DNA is TGCGCCAGCAGTCATGCGGGGACAGCCGGCGAGCAGTACGTC.

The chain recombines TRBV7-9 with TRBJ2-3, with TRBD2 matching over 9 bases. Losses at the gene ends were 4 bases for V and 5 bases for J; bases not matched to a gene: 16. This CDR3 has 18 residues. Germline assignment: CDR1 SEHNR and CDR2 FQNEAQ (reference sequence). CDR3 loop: CASSSLNGSGGRKDTQYF. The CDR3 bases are TGTGCCAGCAGCTCCCTTAACGGTAGCGGGGGTCGCAAAGATACGCAGTATTTT.

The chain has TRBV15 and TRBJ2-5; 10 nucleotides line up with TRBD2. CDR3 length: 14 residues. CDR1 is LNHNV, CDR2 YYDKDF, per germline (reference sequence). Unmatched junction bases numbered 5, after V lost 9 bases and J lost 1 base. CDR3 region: CATRSGGPQETQYF. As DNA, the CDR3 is TGTGCCACACGTAGCGGGGGGCCCCAAGAGACCCAGTACTTC.

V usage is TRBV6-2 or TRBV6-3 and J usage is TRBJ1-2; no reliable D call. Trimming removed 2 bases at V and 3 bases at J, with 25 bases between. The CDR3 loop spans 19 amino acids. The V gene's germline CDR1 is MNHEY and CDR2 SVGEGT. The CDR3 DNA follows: TGTGCCAGCAGTTACGTCGAAGGACTTTACCTTGCCACGGACTATGGCTACACCTTC. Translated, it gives CASSYVEGLYLATDYGYTF.

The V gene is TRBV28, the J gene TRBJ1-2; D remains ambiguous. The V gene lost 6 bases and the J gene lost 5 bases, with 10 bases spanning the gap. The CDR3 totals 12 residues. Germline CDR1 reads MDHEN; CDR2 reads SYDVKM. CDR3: CASSPVDYGYTF. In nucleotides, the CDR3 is TGTGCCAGCAGCCCGGTGGATTATGGCTACACCTTC.